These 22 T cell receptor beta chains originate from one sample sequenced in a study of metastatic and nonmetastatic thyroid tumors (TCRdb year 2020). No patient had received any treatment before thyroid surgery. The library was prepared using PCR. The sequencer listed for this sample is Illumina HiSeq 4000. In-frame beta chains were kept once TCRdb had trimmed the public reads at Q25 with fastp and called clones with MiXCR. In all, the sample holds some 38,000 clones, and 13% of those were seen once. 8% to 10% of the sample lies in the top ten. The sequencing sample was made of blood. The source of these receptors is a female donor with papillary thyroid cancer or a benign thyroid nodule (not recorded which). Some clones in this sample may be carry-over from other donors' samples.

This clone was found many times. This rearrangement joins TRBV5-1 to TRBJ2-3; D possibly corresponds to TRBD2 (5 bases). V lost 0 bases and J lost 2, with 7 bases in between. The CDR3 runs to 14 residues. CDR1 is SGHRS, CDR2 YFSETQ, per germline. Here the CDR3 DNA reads TGCGCCAGCAGCTTGGCAGACTACACAGATACGCAGTATTTT. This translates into CASSLADYTDTQYF.

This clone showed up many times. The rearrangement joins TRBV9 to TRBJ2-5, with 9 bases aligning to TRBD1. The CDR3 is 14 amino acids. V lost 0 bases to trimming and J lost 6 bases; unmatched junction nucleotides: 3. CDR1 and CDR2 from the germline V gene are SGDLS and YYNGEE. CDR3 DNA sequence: TGTGCCAGCAGCGTAGAGGGGACAGGGAAGACCCAGTACTTC. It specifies CASSVEGTGKTQYF. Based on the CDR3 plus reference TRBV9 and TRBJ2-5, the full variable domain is DSGVTQTPKHLITATGQRVTLRCSPRSGDLSVYWYQQSLDQGLQFLIQYYNGEERAKGNILERFSAQQFPDLHSELNLSSLELGDSALYFCASSVEGTGKTQYFGPGTRLLVL.

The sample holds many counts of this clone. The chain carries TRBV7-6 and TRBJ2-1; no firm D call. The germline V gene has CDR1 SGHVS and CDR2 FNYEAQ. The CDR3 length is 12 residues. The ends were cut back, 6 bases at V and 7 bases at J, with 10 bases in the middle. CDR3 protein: CASSPSINEQFF. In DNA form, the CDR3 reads TGTGCCAGCAGTCCCAGTATTAATGAGCAGTTCTTC. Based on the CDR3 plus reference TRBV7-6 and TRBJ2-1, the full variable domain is GAGVSQSPRYKVTKRGQDVALRCDPISGHVSLYWYRQALGQGPEFLTYFNYEAQQDKSGLPNDRFSAERPEGSISTLTIQRTEQRDSAMYRCASSPSINEQFFGPGTRLTVL.

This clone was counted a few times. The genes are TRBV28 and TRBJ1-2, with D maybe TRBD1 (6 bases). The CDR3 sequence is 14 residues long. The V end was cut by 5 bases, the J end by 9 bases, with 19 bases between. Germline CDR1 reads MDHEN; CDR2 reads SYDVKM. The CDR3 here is CASSLGQFTNCYTF. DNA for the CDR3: TGTGCCAGCAGTCTTGGACAGTTCACCAATTGCTACACCTTC.

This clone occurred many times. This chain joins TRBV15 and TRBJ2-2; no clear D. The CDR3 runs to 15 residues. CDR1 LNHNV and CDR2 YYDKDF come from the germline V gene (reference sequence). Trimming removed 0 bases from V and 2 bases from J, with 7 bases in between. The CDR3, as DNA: TGTGCCACCAGCAGAGATTACCAAAACACCGGGGAGCTGTTTTTT. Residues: CATSRDYQNTGELFF.

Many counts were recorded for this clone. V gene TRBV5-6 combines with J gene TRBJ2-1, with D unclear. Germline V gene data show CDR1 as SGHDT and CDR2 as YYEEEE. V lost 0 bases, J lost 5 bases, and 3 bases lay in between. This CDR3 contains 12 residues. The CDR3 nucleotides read TGTGCCAGCAGCTTGGAAGACAATGAGCAGTTCTTC. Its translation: CASSLEDNEQFF.

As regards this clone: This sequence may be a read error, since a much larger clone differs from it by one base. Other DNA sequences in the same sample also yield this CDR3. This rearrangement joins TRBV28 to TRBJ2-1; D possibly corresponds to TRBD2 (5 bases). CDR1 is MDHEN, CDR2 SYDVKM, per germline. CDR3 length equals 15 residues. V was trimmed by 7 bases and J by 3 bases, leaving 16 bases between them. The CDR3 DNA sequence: TGTGCCAGCAATTTCTTGGCGGGTGTCTACAATGAGCAGTTCTTC. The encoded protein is CASNFLAGVYNEQFF. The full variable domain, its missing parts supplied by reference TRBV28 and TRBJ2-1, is DVKVTQSSRYLVKRTGEKVFLECVQDMDHENMFWYRQDPGLGLRLIYFSYDVKMKEKGDIPEGYSVSREKKERFSLILESASTNQTSMYLCASNFLAGVYNEQFFGPGTRLTVL.

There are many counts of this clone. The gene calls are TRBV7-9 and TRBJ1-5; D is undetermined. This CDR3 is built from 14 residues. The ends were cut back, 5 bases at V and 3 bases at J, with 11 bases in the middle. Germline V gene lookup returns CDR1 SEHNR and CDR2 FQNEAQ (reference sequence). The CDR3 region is CASSIGGVNQPQHF. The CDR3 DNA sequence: TGTGCCAGCAGCATTGGAGGAGTCAATCAGCCCCAGCATTTT.

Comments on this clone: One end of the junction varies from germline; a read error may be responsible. The CDR3 region has the DNA TGTGCCAGCAGCGTGTACAGAAGAAACATCATATATTTT. It codes for CASSVYRRNIIYF. The chain carries TRBV7-9 and TRBJ1-3; D not resolved. CDR3 size: 13 residues. From germline, CDR1 is SEHNR and CDR2 FQNEAQ (reference sequence). Together with reference TRBV7-9 and TRBJ1-3, the CDR3 gives the full variable domain: DTGVSQNPRHKITKRGQNVTFRCDPISEHNRLYWYRQTLGQGPEFLTYFQNEAQLEKSRLLSDRFSAERPKGSFSTLEIQRTEQGDSAMYLCASSVYRRNIIYFGEGSWLTVV.

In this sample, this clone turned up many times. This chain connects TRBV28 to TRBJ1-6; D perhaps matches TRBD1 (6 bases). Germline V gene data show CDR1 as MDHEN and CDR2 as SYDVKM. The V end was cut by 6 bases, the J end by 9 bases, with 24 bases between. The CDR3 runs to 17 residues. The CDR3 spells CASSELKGGPVGSPLHF. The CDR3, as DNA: TGTGCCAGCAGCGAATTAAAAGGGGGACCTGTAGGTTCACCCCTCCACTTT.

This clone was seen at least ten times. In nucleotides, the CDR3 is TGCAGTGCTAGAGGACAGCAGGAAAAACTGTTTTTT. The encoded protein is CSARGQQEKLFF. V gene TRBV20-1 combines with J gene TRBJ1-4, with D maybe TRBD1 (5 bases). This CDR3 region has 12 residues. Per germline, CDR1 DFQATT and CDR2 SNEGSKA (reference sequence). V was shortened by 1 base and J by 8 bases, with 8 bases between the two germline ends.

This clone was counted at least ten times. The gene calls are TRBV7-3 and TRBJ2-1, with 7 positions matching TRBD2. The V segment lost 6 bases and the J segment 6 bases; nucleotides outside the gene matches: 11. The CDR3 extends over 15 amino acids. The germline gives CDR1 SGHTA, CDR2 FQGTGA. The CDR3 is CASSHGVAGANEQFF. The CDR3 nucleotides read TGTGCCAGCAGTCACGGGGTAGCGGGTGCCAATGAGCAGTTCTTC.

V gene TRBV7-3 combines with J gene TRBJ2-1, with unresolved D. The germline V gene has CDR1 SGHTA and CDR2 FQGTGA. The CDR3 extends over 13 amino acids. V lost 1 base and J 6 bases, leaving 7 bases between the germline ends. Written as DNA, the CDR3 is TGTGCCAGCAGCTTAAGTAGGTCCAATGAGCAGTTCTTC. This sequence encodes CASSLSRSNEQFF.

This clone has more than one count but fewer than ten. CDR3 residues: CASRGDAGELFF. The CDR3 region has the DNA TGCGCCAGCAGGGGCGACGCCGGGGAGCTGTTTTTT. This sequence joins TRBV10-2 and TRBJ2-2; D is unclear. V dropped 6 bases and J dropped 6 bases, with 8 bases sitting between them. This CDR3 is 12 amino acids long. Germline V lookup: CDR1 WSHSY, CDR2 SAAADI.

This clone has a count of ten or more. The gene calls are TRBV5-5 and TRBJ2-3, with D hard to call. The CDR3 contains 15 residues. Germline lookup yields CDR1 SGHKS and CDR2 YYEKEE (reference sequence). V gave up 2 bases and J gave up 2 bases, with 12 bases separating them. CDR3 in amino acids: CASSLLGDFTDTQYF. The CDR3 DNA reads TGTGCCAGCAGCTTACTTGGAGACTTCACAGATACGCAGTATTTT.

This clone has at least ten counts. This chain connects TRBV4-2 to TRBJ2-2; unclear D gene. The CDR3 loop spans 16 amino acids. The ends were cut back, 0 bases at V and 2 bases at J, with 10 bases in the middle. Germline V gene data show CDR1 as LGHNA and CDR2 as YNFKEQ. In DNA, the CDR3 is TGTGCCAGCAGCCAAGATAGGATGGTTAACACCGGGGAGCTGTTTTTT. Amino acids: CASSQDRMVNTGELFF.

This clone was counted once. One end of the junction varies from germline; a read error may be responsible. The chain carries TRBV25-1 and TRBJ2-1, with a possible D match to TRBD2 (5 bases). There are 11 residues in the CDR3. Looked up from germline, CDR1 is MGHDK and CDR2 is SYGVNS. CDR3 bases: TGTGCCTGCAGTGATGTTGGGGAGCAGCTCTTC. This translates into CACSDVGEQLF.

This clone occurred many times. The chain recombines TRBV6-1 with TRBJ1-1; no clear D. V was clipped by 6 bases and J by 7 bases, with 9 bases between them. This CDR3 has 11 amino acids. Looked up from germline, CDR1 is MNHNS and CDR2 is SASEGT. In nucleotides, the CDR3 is TGTGCCAGCAGGACGGGCGTTGAAGCTTTCTTT. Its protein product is CASRTGVEAFF.

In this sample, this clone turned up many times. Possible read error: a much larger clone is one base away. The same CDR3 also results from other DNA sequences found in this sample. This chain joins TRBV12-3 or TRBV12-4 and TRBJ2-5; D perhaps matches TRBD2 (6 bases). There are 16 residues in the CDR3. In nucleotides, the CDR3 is TGTGCCAGCAGGGAGGGGAGTAGCGGTGCCCAAGGGACCCAGTACTTC. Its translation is CASREGSSGAQGTQYF.

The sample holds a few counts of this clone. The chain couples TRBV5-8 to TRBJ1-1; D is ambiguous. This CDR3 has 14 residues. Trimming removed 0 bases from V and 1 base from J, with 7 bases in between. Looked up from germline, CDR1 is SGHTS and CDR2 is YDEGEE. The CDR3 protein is CASSLGLRNTEAFF. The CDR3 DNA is TGTGCCAGCAGCTTGGGACTCAGGAACACTGAAGCTTTCTTT.

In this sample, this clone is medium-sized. CDR3 DNA: TGTGCCAGCCGCGAGGAGGGGGATGTTTGGGTGCAGTACTTC. Protein product: CASREEGDVWVQYF. V usage is TRBV28 and J usage is TRBJ2-7, with D perhaps TRBD1 or TRBD2 (6 bases each). V lost 8 bases and J lost 9, with 23 bases in between. There are 14 residues in the CDR3. Germline V gene sequence: CDR1 MDHEN, CDR2 SYDVKM.

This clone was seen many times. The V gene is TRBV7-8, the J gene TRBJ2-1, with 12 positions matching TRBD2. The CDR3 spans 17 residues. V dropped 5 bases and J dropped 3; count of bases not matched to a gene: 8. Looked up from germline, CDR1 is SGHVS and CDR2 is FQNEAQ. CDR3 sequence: CASSHWTSGTHYNEQFF. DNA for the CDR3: TGTGCCAGCAGCCATTGGACTAGCGGGACACACTACAATGAGCAGTTCTTC.